This T cell receptor (beta chain) was sequenced for a study of T cells of healthy individuals. Germline CDR1 is SGDLS and CDR2 is YYNGEE. The CDR3 covers 17 residues. V dropped 4 bases and J dropped 6; count of bases not matched to a gene: 11. TCRdb ran MiXCR on the 5' RACE reads and lists one entry per CDR3 protein. The table includes under 70,000 distinct CDR3 sequences, 14% to 15% detected once. The clonotype comes from a human donor in good health. V gene TRBV9 combines with J gene TRBJ1-6, with 9 bases lining up with TRBD1. CDR3 in amino acids: CASSTRTGDPSNSPLHF. For the CDR3, the DNA is TGTGCCAGCAGCACCCGGACAGGGGATCCCTCTAATTCACCCCTCCACTTT.